This T cell receptor beta chain was recorded in a study of shared clonotypes between healthy human individuals. Study results and caveats: Few donors restricted represented genetic and exposure-history diversity.

The donors were adults (healthy and HIV-negative) with no recent acute infections or vaccinations. The authors divided CD4+ cells into CD45RA+ naive and CD45RA-negative memory subsets. Remarks on this clone: Its target is not known.

V dropped 4 bases and J dropped 4; count of bases not matched to a gene: 15. Germline-derived CDR1 and CDR2 are SNHLY and FYNNEI. The CDR3 length is 17 residues. Sequencing was performed with immunoSEQ multiplex PCR; in TCRdb, only in-frame clones are kept and a portion is missing. The table shows approximately 2.5 million clones, with just over 90% occurring only once. The sample taken for sequencing was naive CD4+ T cells sorted from blood. Subset described: CD45RA+ positively selected. The J gene is TRBJ1-1, the V gene TRBV2; the match to TRBD1 covers 7 bases. The receptor was isolated from a man between 18 and 35 years old in good health. CDR3 coding DNA: TGTGCCAGCAGTGCCCGACAGGGCATAGGAAAGGGCACTGAAGCTTTCTTT. This gives the protein CASSARQGIGKGTEAFF. The whole variable domain, remainder taken from reference TRBV2 and TRBJ1-1, is EPEVTQTPSHQVTQMGQEVILRCVPISNHLYFYWYRQILGQKVEFLVSFYNNEISEKSEIFDDQFSVERPDGSNFTLKIRSTKLEDSAMYFCASSARQGIGKGTEAFFGQGTRLTVV.